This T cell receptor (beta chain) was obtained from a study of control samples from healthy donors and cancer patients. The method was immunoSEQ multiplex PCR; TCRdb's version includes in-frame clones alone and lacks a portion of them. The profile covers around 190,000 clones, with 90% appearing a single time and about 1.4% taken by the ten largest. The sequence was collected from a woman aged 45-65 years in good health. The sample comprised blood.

This CDR3 reads CASSSSQETQYF. Written as DNA, the CDR3 is TGTGCCAGCAGCTCAAGCCAAGAGACCCAGTACTTC. The genes are TRBV7-2 and TRBJ2-5, with D hard to call. V was shortened by 4 bases and J by 1 base, with 4 bases between the two germline ends. CDR3 length equals 12 residues. Germline assignment: CDR1 SGHTA and CDR2 FQGNSA.